One sample yielded the 12 T cell receptor beta chains listed below, sequenced in a study of T cell responses to AZD1222 COVID-19 vaccine. Only in-frame clones appear in the TCRdb table, and some are missing; sequencing was by immunoSEQ multiplex PCR. This repertoire shows 150,000 to 200,000 clones, more than 75% found once; its top ten account for roughly a quarter. The sequencing here drew on peripheral blood, taken 28 days after the second AZD1222 dose. Every receptor here comes from an adult who received the AZD1222 COVID-19 vaccine.

The rearrangement links TRBV7-2 to TRBJ2-5; 8 nucleotides agree with TRBD2. The trim removed 1 base at V and 5 bases at J, leaving 12 bases unmatched. The CDR3 runs to 17 residues. Germline CDR1 reads SGHTA; CDR2 reads FQGNSA. CDR3 loop: CASSLGVVAGPRETQYF. CDR3 DNA: TGTGCCAGCAGCTTAGGTGTGGTAGCGGGGCCCCGGGAGACCCAGTACTTC.

V and J are TRBV2 and TRBJ1-4; weak D call: TRBD1 (6 bases). Trimming took off 7 bases at V and 7 bases at J, with 10 bases between the two ends. The CDR3 has 12 amino acids. Germline V gives CDR1 SNHLY, CDR2 FYNNEI. The CDR3 spells CASTGGFEKLFF. The CDR3 bases are TGTGCCAGCACGGGGGGCTTTGAAAAACTGTTTTTT.

This clone showed up just a few times. The chain has TRBV2 and TRBJ2-2, with D tentatively TRBD2 (5 bases). CDR3 size: 11 residues. The V gene's germline CDR1 is SNHLY and CDR2 FYNNEI. V gave up 4 bases and J gave up 14 bases, with 11 bases separating them. CDR3 loop: CASSGLGRLFF. For the CDR3, the DNA is TGTGCCAGCAGTGGGTTAGGGAGACTGTTTTTT.

The J gene is TRBJ2-2, the V gene TRBV27; D gene ambiguous. This CDR3 is 13 amino acids long. Germline loops: CDR1 MNHEY, CDR2 SMNVEV (reference sequence). V was trimmed by 2 bases and J by 4 bases, leaving 5 bases between them. CDR3 DNA sequence: TGTGCCAGCAGTTTAAGTACCACCGGGGAGCTGTTTTTT. Protein: CASSLSTTGELFF.

This rearrangement joins TRBV15 to TRBJ2-3; TRBD2 might be the D (6 bases). CDR1 and CDR2 (germline): LNHNV, YYDKDF (reference sequence). V lost 6 bases to trimming and J lost 2 bases, with 15 bases between them. The CDR3 loop spans 15 amino acids. CDR3 residues: CATSTGGFHTDTQYF. CDR3 sequence (DNA): TGTGCCACCAGTACCGGGGGATTCCACACAGATACGCAGTATTTT.

The J gene is TRBJ2-1, the V gene TRBV12-3 or TRBV12-4; D gene ambiguous. V was pared by 4 bases and J by 6 bases, with 1 base between. The CDR3 sequence is 10 residues long. CDR3: CASSSNEQFF. The CDR3 DNA reads TGTGCCAGCAGTTCCAATGAGCAGTTCTTC.

The chain employs TRBV7-9 and TRBJ1-6; no firm D call. V lost 1 base to trimming and J lost 5 bases, with 9 bases between them. The CDR3 spans 15 residues. From germline, CDR1 is SEHNR and CDR2 FQNEAQ (reference sequence). CDR3: CASSLGGGNNSPLHF. In nucleotides, the CDR3 is TGTGCCAGCAGCTTAGGTGGCGGAAATAATTCACCCCTCCACTTT. Supplemented by reference TRBV7-9 and TRBJ1-6, the full variable domain reads DTGVSQNPRHKITKRGQNVTFRCDPISEHNRLYWYRQTLGQGPEFLTYFQNEAQLEKSRLLSDRFSAERPKGSFSTLEIQRTEQGDSAMYLCASSLGGGNNSPLHFGNGTRLTVT.

The chain joins TRBV28 to TRBJ2-3; TRBD2 is a possible D gene (6 bases). V was clipped by 6 bases and J by 5 bases, with 18 bases between them. The CDR3 sequence is 15 residues long. The germline CDR1 and CDR2 sequences are MDHEN and SYDVKM. In DNA form, the CDR3 reads TGTGCCAGCAGCCCCAACGGGACTCCCAAAGATACGCAGTATTTT. It translates to CASSPNGTPKDTQYF.

V and J are TRBV6-2 or TRBV6-3 and TRBJ2-7; D gene ambiguous. Germline lookup yields CDR1 MNHEY and CDR2 SVGEGT. V was pared by 0 bases and J by 2 bases, with 11 bases between. CDR3 size: 15 residues. The CDR3 region is CASSYSNDRPYEQYF. The DNA of the CDR3 is TGTGCCAGCAGTTACTCGAACGATAGACCCTACGAGCAGTACTTC.

This chain links TRBV11-1 with TRBJ2-7; unclear D gene. The CDR3 loop spans 14 amino acids. The V and J ends lost 1 base and 5 bases respectively, with 12 bases between them. Per germline, CDR1 SGHAT and CDR2 FQDESV (reference sequence). CDR3 coding DNA: TGTGCCAGCAGCTTAGGGTTACAAGAACACGAGCAGTACTTC. Translation: CASSLGLQEHEQYF.

This clone appeared a single time. This chain links TRBV28 with TRBJ2-5; TRBD1 is a possible D gene (5 bases). The germline V and J ends were trimmed by 7 bases and 7 bases, with 16 bases remaining between them. CDR3 size: 13 residues. In germline, CDR1 is MDHEN, CDR2 SYDVKM. CDR3 nucleotides: TGTGCCAGCACCGAGACAGTTTCGTGGACCCAGTACTTC. It yields the protein CASTETVSWTQYF.

The chain links TRBV4-3 to TRBJ1-6, with D hard to call. V lost 1 base to trimming and J lost 10 bases, with 8 bases between them. There are 13 residues in the CDR3. Germline values: CDR1 LGHNA, CDR2 YSLEER. CDR3: CASSQVGGSPLHF. CDR3 sequence (DNA): TGCGCCAGCAGCCAAGTCGGAGGATCACCCCTCCACTTT.